A single T cell receptor (beta chain) is shown here with its context. There are a few counts of this clonotype. What antigen it recognizes has not been identified. No quality values exist for individual bases; no much larger clone is one base distant. The CDR3 runs 14 residues from the cysteine to the phenylalanine. Left in the record is the CDR3 DNA by itself, 42 bases read in frame from the first base. CDR1 and CDR2 were assigned from the germline V gene as SQVTM and ANQGSEA. V has 7 bases trimmed and J has 0 bases trimmed; junction bases matching no gene number 8. The data derive from a study of response to subunit inactivated influenza vaccine (dated by TCRdb to the late 2010s). Regarding the study in general: Deep quantitative T cell receptor repertoire profiling was used in the study to track responses to a trivalent subunit inactivated influenza vaccine.

The library was prepared using RT-PCR. The data were produced on an Illumina HiSeq 2500. TCRdb handled the public reads itself, with Q25 trimming in fastp and clone calling in MiXCR, and kept productive beta chains. A single entry per CDR3 protein holds the most common genes and DNA from its merged rows. Across this sample there are a few hundred thousand distinct CDR3 sequences, with over 20% seen only once. Approximately 10% of the sample belongs to the ten largest clones. Summary of the overall study and its limitations: According to the authors, only a limited number of new T cells may be recruited by each seasonal influenza vaccination.

This chain is built from TRBV29-1 and TRBJ1-2; 7 bases in the middle match TRBD1. Sample: PBMCs from blood, taken approximately 20 months after vaccination. The TCR was taken from a man aged 50 to 69 who received an inactivated influenza vaccine. Donor details come from another sample of the same person, matched by shared clones. The nucleotide sequence reads TGCAGCGCCCAGGGGGGCACCGCTAACTATGGCTACACCTTC. This sequence encodes CSAQGGTANYGYTF.